The clone carrying this T cell receptor (beta chain) has only one observation. The CDR3 covers 12 residues. V dropped 4 bases and J dropped 4 bases, with 8 bases sitting between them. Per the germline V gene, CDR1 is MNHNY and CDR2 is SVGAGI (reference sequence). This entry belongs to a study of blood T cell repertoires in COVID-19. Study information: Samples taken during acute and convalescent COVID-19 were collected in the United States, Italy and Spain. PBMCs, B-cell-depleted T cells, or T cells provided the cDNA or gDNA that made up the material.

Per the original data handling: Estimation of nucleated cell counts was performed using reference gene primer amplification. Profiling relied on immunoSEQ multiplex PCR, and the TCRdb table lists in-frame clones only, not all of them. V and J calls and clone size are copied from that table; D and trimming were computed from the DNA. Of around 130,000 clones listed, around four fifths are singletons. The sample consisted of peripheral blood. The source of this sequence is a human donor in a cohort sampled during active COVID-19. The chain couples TRBV6-6 to TRBJ2-7; tentative D call: TRBD1 (6 bases). CDR3 protein: CASSLQGYEQYF. The CDR3 DNA is TGTGCCAGCAGTTTACAGGGTTACGAGCAGTACTTC.